The 10 T cell receptor beta chains in this list originate from one sample, sequenced in a study of T cell repertoires and HLA-DP antigens. Method: immunoSEQ multiplex PCR; TCRdb's copy keeps in-frame clones and lacks some. In the table there are 75,000 to 90,000 clones, around 86% of which are singletons. Their target antigens are unknown. Sequencing was carried out using CD4+ T cells from PBMCs. Receptor source: a man aged 50 or older in good health and CMV-seronegative.

The J gene is TRBJ1-2, the V gene TRBV29-1, with 10 nucleotides matching TRBD1. The ends lost 6 bases at V and 7 bases at J; junction bases unmatched: 11. From germline, CDR1 is SQVTM and CDR2 ANQGSEA. This CDR3 comprises 14 residues. CDR3 nucleotides: TGCAGCGTAGTCCGGGACAGGGGCCAGGGTGGCTACACCTTC. Translating it yields CSVVRDRGQGGYTF. The variable domain in full, completed from reference TRBV29-1 and TRBJ1-2, reads SAVISQKPSRDICQRGTSLTIQCQVDSQVTMMFWYRQQPGQSLTLIATANQGSEATYESGFVIDKFPISRPNLTFSTLTVSNMSPEDSSIYLCSVVRDRGQGGYTFGSGTRLTVV.

The rearrangement uses TRBV6-5 and TRBJ2-7, with a tentative D call TRBD1 (5 bases). CDR1 is MNHEY and CDR2 is SVGAGI in the germline V gene. The CDR3 spans 13 residues. V was pared by 3 bases and J by 5 bases, with 11 bases between. The CDR3 loop reads CASSYLGRNEQYF. The CDR3 region has the DNA TGTGCCAGCAGTTATCTGGGGCGGAACGAGCAGTACTTC.

The V gene is TRBV6-6, the J gene TRBJ2-1, with 9 nucleotides matching TRBD1. The CDR3 runs to 15 residues. Trimming took 5 bases from V and 7 from J; bases not matched to a gene: 9. Germline V gives CDR1 MNHNY, CDR2 SVGAGI (reference sequence). The CDR3 nucleotides read TGTGCCAGCAGTACAACCGGGACAGGGATGAATGAGCAGTTCTTC. Amino acids: CASSTTGTGMNEQFF.

The J gene is TRBJ2-7, the V gene TRBV18, with D maybe TRBD2 (5 bases). V shed 6 bases and J shed 1 base, with 13 bases lying between them. Germline assignment: CDR1 KGHSH and CDR2 LQKENI. The CDR3 extends over 14 amino acids. The CDR3 bases are TGTGCCAGCTCCCCAGAGGGCCAGTCCTACGAGCAGTACTTC. Protein sequence: CASSPEGQSYEQYF.

The V and J genes are TRBV14 and TRBJ2-7, with 9 bases that match TRBD2. The CDR3 is 15 residues long. Germline-derived CDR1 and CDR2 are SGHDN and FVKESK. J was trimmed by 3 bases and V by 2 bases; bases with no gene match: 5. CDR3 sequence: CASSQPPSGVYEQYF. CDR3 nucleotide sequence: TGTGCCAGCAGCCAACCGCCTAGCGGGGTCTACGAGCAGTACTTC.

J is TRBJ2-7 and V is TRBV6-6, with D tentatively TRBD2 (7 bases). The V end was cut by 5 bases, the J end by 2 bases, with 19 bases between. The CDR3 spans 16 residues. The germline V gene encodes CDR1 MNHNY and CDR2 SVGAGI (reference sequence). The chain's CDR3 is CASSITGRGLTYEQYF. The DNA of the CDR3 is TGTGCCAGCAGTATCACAGGGCGGGGGCTTACCTACGAGCAGTACTTC.

V usage is TRBV5-1 and J usage is TRBJ1-3; TRBD1 is a possible D gene (5 bases). V was trimmed by 0 bases and J by 0 bases, leaving 10 bases between them. Germline V gives CDR1 SGHRS, CDR2 YFSETQ. The CDR3 covers 16 residues. CDR3: CASSLEGLNSGNTIYF. The CDR3 DNA reads as TGCGCCAGCAGCTTGGAGGGACTGAACTCTGGAAACACCATATATTTT. Supplemented by reference TRBV5-1 and TRBJ1-3, the full variable domain reads KAGVTQTPRYLIKTRGQQVTLSCSPISGHRSVSWYQQTPGQGLQFLFEYFSETQRNKGNFPGRFSGRQFSNSRSEMNVSTLELGDSALYLCASSLEGLNSGNTIYFGEGSWLTVV.

CDR3 loop: CSVDVGVRGYTF. The CDR3 DNA reads TGCAGCGTTGATGTGGGTGTCCGTGGCTACACCTTC. The chain couples TRBV29-1 to TRBJ1-2; D uncertain. In germline, CDR1 is SQVTM, CDR2 ANQGSEA. The CDR3 totals 12 residues. Trimming stripped 3 bases from V and 7 bases from J, with 12 bases between.

The J gene is TRBJ1-2, the V gene TRBV18, with D unclear. Trimming removed 4 bases from V and 1 base from J, with 16 bases in between. Per the germline V gene, CDR1 is KGHSH and CDR2 is LQKENI. The CDR3 runs 16 residues. The CDR3 nucleotides are TGTGCCAGCTCACTAGAGCCGGGAAAAATTAACTATGGCTACACCTTC. Its translation is CASSLEPGKINYGYTF.

J is TRBJ2-3 and V is TRBV11-2; 7 nucleotides line up with TRBD2. Trimming at V came to 4 bases and at J to 5 bases, leaving 0 bases not matched to a gene. Germline CDR1 SGHAT, CDR2 FQNNGV. The CDR3 runs to 12 residues. The CDR3, as DNA: TGTGCCAGCAGCTCGGGGGGAGATACGCAGTATTTT. Amino acid sequence: CASSSGGDTQYF.